This TCR beta chain is from a study of cytomegalovirus exposure and HLA in healthy donors. Study observations and caveats: The investigators catalogued 164 TCR beta chains as cytomegalovirus-associated.

This clone is deemed medium-sized. Antigen specificity is unknown. Though nominally healthy at sampling, donors likely had unrecorded immune exposures. V lost 5 bases and J 3 bases, leaving 13 bases between the germline ends. The germline CDR1 and CDR2 sequences are LGHNA and YNFKEQ. The CDR3 runs 15 residues. The PCR was carried out with 60 Vbeta primers and 13 Jbeta primers. Data came from immunoSEQ multiplex PCR; TCRdb stores just in-frame clones and leaves some out. The sample includes 85,000 to 120,000 clones, around 75% of them seen just once. The receptor was derived from a man aged 35-49 years in good health and CMV-seronegative. The chain is built from TRBV4-2 and TRBJ2-2; perhaps TRBD2 as D (5 bases). The sample consisted of PBMCs. CDR3 amino acids: CASSTSAGDTGELFF. The CDR3 region has the DNA TGTGCCAGCAGCACATCCGCGGGTGACACCGGGGAGCTGTTTTTT.